This passage covers 24 T cell receptor beta chains from one sample sequenced in a study of blood T cell repertoires in COVID-19. Clones were read by immunoSEQ multiplex PCR, and TCRdb kept only the in-frame ones, dropping some. Here the sample spans almost 500,000 clones, about 88% being singletons. The sequenced sample was PBMCs or T cells enriched from blood (not recorded which). The receptors originated from a woman aged 55-69 years who had recovered from COVID-19.

The CDR3 DNA follows: TGTGCCAGTACTAGGGTGGGGGGTTCTTACAATGAGCAGTTCTTC. Its protein is CASTRVGGSYNEQFF. The V call is TRBV19, the J call TRBJ2-1; possible D gene TRBD2, 6 bases. Germline V gives CDR1 LNHDA, CDR2 SQIVND (reference sequence). The V end was cut by 7 bases, the J end by 4 bases, with 17 bases between. The length of the CDR3 is 15 residues.

The chain is built from TRBV18 and TRBJ2-1; maybe TRBD2 (5 bases). There are 13 residues in the CDR3. Trimming left V 6 bases short and J 6 bases short, with 12 bases between. Germline assignment: CDR1 KGHSH and CDR2 LQKENI. The CDR3 DNA reads as TGTGCCAGCTCCGAGGGTGTAGGCAATGAGCAGTTCTTC. Translating it yields CASSEGVGNEQFF.

This chain links TRBV6-5 with TRBJ1-5; D is possibly TRBD1 (5 bases). Germline V CDR1 and CDR2: MNHEY, SVGAGI. V lost 2 bases, J lost 7 bases, and 9 bases lay in between. The CDR3 contains 13 residues. The CDR3 region has the DNA TGTGCCAGCAGTTACGTTCGGGGGCAGCCCCAGCATTTT. It encodes CASSYVRGQPQHF.

This rearrangement joins TRBV7-2 to TRBJ2-3, with TRBD2 matching over 8 bases. Losses at the gene ends were 3 bases for V and 1 base for J; bases not matched to a gene: 12. The CDR3 extends over 18 amino acids. CDR1 and CDR2 (germline): SGHTA, FQGNSA. For the CDR3, the DNA is TGTGCCAGCAGCTTCGAAACTAGCGGAGTATCTGGCACAGATACGCAGTATTTT. Protein sequence: CASSFETSGVSGTDTQYF.

This clone was counted between two and nine times. The chain uses TRBV3-1 (or the pseudogene TRBV3-2) and TRBJ2-7, with TRBD2 matching 9 bases. Germline trimming cut 1 base from V and 4 bases from J; bases unmatched to any gene: 5. The length of the CDR3 is 15 residues. The germline CDR1 and CDR2 sequences are LGHDT and YNNKEL (reference sequence). The CDR3 region has the DNA TGTGCCAGCAGCCAAGTAGATAGCGGGGGATACGAGCAGTACTTC. It is translated as CASSQVDSGGYEQYF.

This chain connects TRBV5-1 to TRBJ2-1; 8 bases line up with TRBD1. V dropped 5 bases and J dropped 7; count of bases not matched to a gene: 11. The V gene's germline CDR1 is SGHRS and CDR2 YFSETQ. The CDR3 covers 15 residues. CDR3: CASSSLGQGRNEQFF. The CDR3, as DNA: TGCGCCAGCAGTAGCCTCGGACAGGGTAGGAATGAGCAGTTCTTC.

V gene TRBV6-5 combines with J gene TRBJ1-6; 8 bases are a match to TRBD1. The length of the CDR3 is 14 residues. Trimming took 4 bases from V and 8 from J; bases not matched to a gene: 4. Germline CDR1 MNHEY, CDR2 SVGAGI. DNA of the CDR3: TGTGCCAGCAGTTCCAGGGGGCGCGATTCACCCCTCCACTTT. As protein: CASSSRGRDSPLHF.

The CDR3 here is CASSLRLAAFTDTQYF. The CDR3 DNA follows: TGTGCCAGCAGCTTAAGACTAGCGGCCTTCACAGATACGCAGTATTTT. The chain has TRBV7-2 and TRBJ2-3; 9 bases map to TRBD2. The CDR3 covers 16 residues. The V and J ends lost 2 bases and 2 bases, in that order; junction bases with no gene match: 5. The V gene's germline CDR1 is SGHTA and CDR2 FQGNSA.

About this clone itself: Different DNA sequences within this sample yield the same CDR3. The V call is TRBV9, the J call TRBJ1-1, with D hard to call. CDR1 is SGDLS and CDR2 is YYNGEE in the germline V gene. Trimming removed 4 bases from V and 0 bases from J, with 7 bases in between. The length of the CDR3 is 13 residues. DNA of the CDR3: TGTGCCAGCAGCCCGGGTTTGAACACTGAAGCTTTCTTT. Its protein is CASSPGLNTEAFF.

J is TRBJ1-5 and V is TRBV19, with a tentative D call TRBD1 (5 bases). Trimming shortened V by 8 bases and J by 1 base, and 9 bases separated the two germline ends. The length of the CDR3 is 13 residues. The germline gives CDR1 LNHDA, CDR2 SQIVND (reference sequence). The CDR3 loop reads CASLGGSNQPQHF. CDR3 in DNA: TGTGCCAGTCTGGGGGGGAGCAATCAGCCCCAGCATTTT.

V usage is TRBV2 and J usage is TRBJ1-1; TRBD1 aligns across 9 bases. The length of the CDR3 is 14 residues. Germline CDR1 reads SNHLY; CDR2 reads FYNNEI. J was trimmed by 4 bases and V by 6 bases; bases with no gene match: 6. Here the CDR3 reads CASRRDREGTEAFF. In DNA, the CDR3 is TGTGCCAGCAGGAGGGACAGGGAAGGCACTGAAGCTTTCTTT.

The chain is built from TRBV5-5 and TRBJ2-7; no firm D call. The CDR3 is 12 residues long. V lost 4 bases to trimming and J lost 2 bases, with 7 bases between them. The germline gives CDR1 SGHKS, CDR2 YYEKEE (reference sequence). The CDR3 is CASSPTAYEQYF. The CDR3 DNA reads TGTGCCAGCAGCCCCACGGCCTACGAGCAGTACTTC.

V and J are TRBV3-1 (or the pseudogene TRBV3-2) and TRBJ2-7; perhaps TRBD2 as D (5 bases). This CDR3 has 12 residues. CDR1 is LGHDT, CDR2 YNNKEL, per germline (reference sequence). The V gene lost 0 bases and the J gene lost 10 bases, with 10 bases spanning the gap. The CDR3 loop is CASSQDRGRQYV. The CDR3 DNA follows: TGTGCCAGCAGCCAAGATCGAGGGCGTCAGTACGTC.

This clone has a handful of counts. The V call is TRBV7-6, the J call TRBJ2-7, with TRBD1 matching 7 bases. Trimming cost V 5 bases and J 0 bases; bases outside gene matches: 10. Germline V CDR1 and CDR2: SGHVS, FNYEAQ. The CDR3 is made up of 16 amino acids. The CDR3 here is CASSLRARDSSYEQYF. CDR3 DNA: TGTGCCAGCAGCCTTAGGGCTAGGGACAGCTCCTACGAGCAGTACTTC.

The J gene is TRBJ1-1, the V gene TRBV19, with TRBD1 as a possible D gene (5 bases). The germline V gene encodes CDR1 LNHDA and CDR2 SQIVND (reference sequence). CDR3 length: 13 amino acids. V was trimmed by 8 bases and J by 3 bases, leaving 13 bases between them. The CDR3 region is CASGITRDTEAFF. The CDR3 bases are TGTGCCAGTGGGATTACCAGGGACACTGAAGCTTTCTTT.

The chain carries TRBV6-1 and TRBJ2-2; D remains unclear. Germline V gives CDR1 MNHNS, CDR2 SASEGT. Trimming left V 2 bases short and J 0 bases short, with 10 bases between. This CDR3 comprises 16 residues. CDR3 coding DNA: TGTGCCAGCAGTGAATTTGTGACACCGAACACCGGGGAGCTGTTTTTT. Protein: CASSEFVTPNTGELFF.

This chain uses TRBV21-1 with TRBJ1-4; the table calls TRBD1, which could not be checked here. TRBV21-1 is a listed pseudogene. This CDR3 region has 15 residues. DNA for the CDR3: TGTGCCAGCAGCCGGCCTGGACAGCCCAATGAAAAACTGTTTTTT. This encodes CASSRPGQPNEKLFF.

The genes are TRBV6-5 and TRBJ1-1; 7 bases line up with TRBD1. The germline V gene encodes CDR1 MNHEY and CDR2 SVGAGI. The J segment lost 0 bases and the V segment lost 6 bases, leaving 4 bases of the junction unmatched. CDR3 size: 14 residues. CDR3 in DNA: TGTGCCAGCAGGTACAGGGGAATGAACACTGAAGCTTTCTTT. It translates to CASRYRGMNTEAFF.

The rearrangement joins TRBV5-1 to TRBJ2-1; a possible D gene is TRBD1 (5 bases). V lost 0 bases to trimming and J lost 10 bases, with 14 bases between them. Germline V gene lookup returns CDR1 SGHRS and CDR2 YFSETQ. The CDR3 totals 14 residues. The CDR3: CASSLDQGSDEQFF. In DNA, the CDR3 is TGCGCCAGCAGCTTGGATCAGGGATCAGACGAGCAGTTCTTC.

V and J are TRBV12-5 and TRBJ1-1; TRBD1 agrees at 9 bases. V lost 8 bases to trimming and J lost 5 bases; unmatched junction nucleotides: 9. The CDR3 consists of 14 residues. Germline V CDR1 and CDR2: LGHNT, FRNRAP. The CDR3 region is CASKATGGGTEAFF. DNA of the CDR3: TGTGCTAGTAAAGCTACAGGGGGCGGAACTGAAGCTTTCTTT.

The chain combines TRBV2 with TRBJ2-5, with 13 bases fitting TRBD2. Germline values: CDR1 SNHLY, CDR2 FYNNEI. The junction had 6 bases not matched to a gene; V was cut back by 5 bases and J by 0 bases. The CDR3 totals 17 residues. The CDR3 DNA is TGTGCCAGCAGTTTGCGACTAGCGGGGGGCAACCAAGAGACCCAGTACTTC. It yields the protein CASSLRLAGGNQETQYF.

V is TRBV18 and J is TRBJ2-7; 12 bases align to TRBD1. This CDR3 region has 14 residues. Germline V gives CDR1 KGHSH, CDR2 LQKENI. With 3 bases clipped from V and 6 bases from J, the junction kept 3 bases outside the gene matches. In nucleotides, the CDR3 is TGTGCCAGCTCACCCGGGACAGGGGGCAGCGAGCAGTACTTC. Translation gives CASSPGTGGSEQYF.

As concerns this clone: The sample contains more than one DNA sequence encoding this CDR3. The chain joins TRBV3-1 (or the pseudogene TRBV3-2) to TRBJ2-7; D is ambiguous. Trimming shortened V by 0 bases and J by 7 bases, and 4 bases separated the two germline ends. Germline loops: CDR1 LGHDT, CDR2 YNNKEL (reference sequence). This CDR3 is 11 amino acids long. The chain's CDR3 is CASSQDREQYF. The CDR3 DNA sequence: TGTGCCAGCAGCCAAGACCGGGAGCAGTACTTC.

This chain joins TRBV6-2 or TRBV6-3 and TRBJ2-4; the D gene is possibly TRBD1 (5 bases). Per germline, CDR1 MNHEY and CDR2 SVGEGT. The CDR3 is 13 residues long. The V and J ends lost 0 bases and 7 bases respectively, with 7 bases between them. CDR3 bases: TGTGCCAGCAGTTACTCGCAGGGTAACATTCAGTACTTC. As protein: CASSYSQGNIQYF.